This T cell receptor (beta chain) was sequenced in a study of shared clonotypes between healthy human individuals. V lost 5 bases, J lost 9 bases, and 6 bases stayed unmatched. In germline, CDR1 is SQVTM, CDR2 ANQGSEA. The CDR3 length is 13 residues. Naive CD8 cells were CD45RO-negative, positively selected for CCR7, excluding terminally differentiated effector memory CD45RA+ cells. Produced via immunoSEQ multiplex PCR; TCRdb's table is partial and in-frame only. The sample shows over 800,000 clones, approximately 92% of them seen only once. V gene TRBV29-1 combines with J gene TRBJ2-1, with 11 bases matching TRBD2. Sequenced sample: naive CD8+ T cells sorted from blood. The receptor was derived from a man under 40 in good health. The CDR3 spells CSVLTSGNVEQFF. The DNA for the CDR3 is TGCAGCGTTTTGACTAGCGGGAATGTTGAGCAGTTCTTC.